This TCR beta chain was sequenced during a study of T cell responses to AZD1222 COVID-19 vaccine. TCRdb's copy holds only in-frame clones and misses some; the assay was immunoSEQ multiplex PCR. The table shows about 110,000 clones, with roughly 90% occurring only once. CDR1 PRHDT and CDR2 FYEKMQ come from the germline V gene (reference sequence). CDR3 size: 10 residues. V shed 9 bases and J shed 8 bases, with 10 bases lying between them. Study-wide points: Vaccine-related CD4 TCRs covered spike, predominating at 160-218 and 743-854. Mostly white British, mostly female donors; authors suggested clonal diversity may be underestimated.

About this clone itself: Its specificity is unknown.

This specimen consisted of peripheral blood, obtained on day 0 of AZD1222 vaccination. The receptor's source is an adult in good health. The gene calls are TRBV13 and TRBJ1-2; D is perhaps TRBD1 (6 bases). The CDR3 nucleotides read TGTGCCAGACAGGGAAAGGGCTACACCTTC. Amino acids: CARQGKGYTF.